These 17 T cell receptor beta chains were sequenced from one sample in a study of molecular identifiers for immune sequencing clone quantification. TCRdb redid the calling of the PCR reads with MiXCR, one entry per CDR3 protein. Of fewer than 350,000 distinct CDR3 sequences listed, about a quarter were seen once; the top ten hold around 0.76%. Sequencing was carried out using naive CD8+ T cells from blood, with Jurkat cell RNA spiked in. Subset: FACS-sorted CD8+CD4-CCR7+CD45RA+ naive T cells. The receptors originated from a human donor in good health. Some libraries in this study had Jurkat cell RNA spiked in.

Remarks on this clonotype: A much larger clone lies one base from this, so it may be a read error. V gene TRBV7-9 combines with J gene TRBJ1-1, with unresolved D. Germline-derived CDR1 and CDR2 are SEHNR and FQNEAQ (reference sequence). V was shortened by 10 bases and J by 3 bases, with 12 bases between the two germline ends. This CDR3 comprises 12 residues. In DNA, the CDR3 is TGTGCCACCCAGCGGATACACACTGAAGCTTTCTTT. Protein product: CATQRIHTEAFF.

This clonotype has only a few counts. The chain combines TRBV28 with TRBJ1-1; D is unclear. V dropped 9 bases and J dropped 0 bases, with 5 bases sitting between them. The CDR3 is made up of 11 amino acids. Germline V CDR1 and CDR2: MDHEN, SYDVKM. As DNA, the CDR3 is TGTGCCAGTGCCATGAACACTGAAGCTTTCTTT. Protein: CASAMNTEAFF.

Notes on this clonotype: This may arise from a read error, as a much more abundant clone is one base away. This rearrangement joins TRBV29-1 to TRBJ1-1; D remains unclear. The V gene's germline CDR1 is SQVTM and CDR2 ANQGSEA. This CDR3 has 10 amino acids. CDR3 in amino acids: CNVVSTEAFF. As DNA, the CDR3 is TGCAACGTTGTGAGTACTGAAGCTTTCTTT.

This clonotype was seen only a few times. J is TRBJ1-4 and V is TRBV4-3, with 7 bases matching TRBD1. CDR1 is LGHNA and CDR2 is YSLEER in the germline V gene. J was trimmed by 7 bases and V by 3 bases; bases with no gene match: 8. The CDR3 extends over 15 amino acids. For the CDR3, the DNA is TGCGCCAGCAGCCAGAACAGGGGTGTAGGTGAAAAACTGTTTTTT. This translates into CASSQNRGVGEKLFF.

This chain joins TRBV19 and TRBJ1-2; 8 nucleotides match TRBD1. The ends lost 5 bases at V and 3 bases at J; junction bases unmatched: 8. The CDR3 is 15 residues long. Germline V gene data show CDR1 as LNHDA and CDR2 as SQIVND (reference sequence). The CDR3 nucleotides read TGTGCCAGTAGTGTCGACAGGGGAGGCGACTATGGCTACACCTTC. Its protein is CASSVDRGGDYGYTF.

This clonotype occurred many times. This chain uses TRBV7-9 with TRBJ2-7; a weak D match, TRBD1 (6 bases). The CDR3 runs to 12 residues. Between the trimmed V and J ends, which lost 8 bases and 4 bases, there was a span of 12 bases. CDR1 is SEHNR, CDR2 FQNEAQ, per germline (reference sequence). CDR3 bases: TGTGCCAGCCGGGACACGGAGTACGAGCAGTACTTC. The encoded protein is CASRDTEYEQYF.

Details on this clonotype: One base away lies a much larger clone, so this may be a sequencing read error. This rearrangement joins TRBV6-6 to TRBJ2-2, with a possible D match to TRBD2 (5 bases). CDR1 MNHNY and CDR2 SVGAGI come from the germline V gene (reference sequence). The V end lost 5 bases, the J end lost 4 bases, and 14 bases lay between the germline ends. The CDR3 runs to 15 residues. In DNA, the CDR3 is TGTGCCAGCAGTCACGAATCGGGGAGCACCGGGGAGCTGTTTTTT. It specifies CASSHESGSTGELFF.

This clonotype was detected many times. The V gene is TRBV12-3 or TRBV12-4, the J gene TRBJ2-7; tentatively, D is TRBD1 or TRBD2 (5 bases each). Trimming took off 8 bases at V and 6 bases at J, with 11 bases between the two ends. The CDR3 runs 11 residues. CDR3 protein: CASLVGAEQYF. CDR3 nucleotide sequence: TGTGCCAGCCTGGTCGGGGCCGAGCAGTACTTC.

Comments on this clonotype: This may be a read error: a much more frequent sequence differs by one nucleotide. This chain links TRBV7-8 with TRBJ2-4; D remains unclear. The CDR3 contains 15 residues. Per germline, CDR1 SGHVS and CDR2 FQNEAQ. The CDR3 loop reads CASSLDALAINIQYF. CDR3 DNA sequence: TGTGCCAGCAGCTTAGACGCTTTAGCCATAAACATTCAGTACTTC.

This clonotype was detected many times. This chain links TRBV6-6 with TRBJ2-5; D is unresolved. The V end lost 0 bases, the J end lost 3 bases, and 11 bases lay between the germline ends. Looked up from germline, CDR1 is MNHNY and CDR2 is SVGAGI (reference sequence). This CDR3 is built from 15 residues. In nucleotides, the CDR3 is TGTGCCAGCAGTTACTCGAGGACGGCCGAAGAGACCCAGTACTTC. Its translation is CASSYSRTAEETQYF.

Comment on this clonotype: A much larger clone sits a single nucleotide away, making a read error possible. J is TRBJ2-2 and V is TRBV7-9; no reliable D call. The CDR3 length is 15 residues. The germline gives CDR1 SEHNR, CDR2 FQNEAQ (reference sequence). V was clipped by 5 bases and J by 3 bases, with 13 bases between them. This chain's CDR3 is CASSPRWVHTGELFF. CDR3 in DNA: TGTGCCAGCAGCCCACGATGGGTCCACACCGGGGAGCTGTTTTTT.

This clonotype was seen more than once but under ten times. A much larger clone is a single base away; this may be a read error. The chain recombines TRBV28 with TRBJ2-7; D tentatively reads TRBD1 or TRBD2 (5 bases each). CDR1 and CDR2 (germline): MDHEN, SYDVKM. The CDR3 has 14 residues. This chain's CDR3 is CASSPTGRYYEQHF. The CDR3 DNA sequence: TGTGCCAGCAGCCCCACGGGACGGTACTACGAGCAGCACTTC.

To note about this clonotype: The junction departs from germline at one end; a sequencing error may be responsible. The J gene is TRBJ1-2, the V gene TRBV7-2; TRBD1 agrees at 10 bases. The length of the CDR3 is 15 residues. CDR1 SGHTA and CDR2 FQGNSA come from the germline V gene. CDR3 DNA sequence: TGTGCCAGCCGCTCGGACAGGGGGTTTTATTATGGCTGCCCCTTC. Amino acid sequence: CASRSDRGFYYGCPF.

This clonotype was seen just once. The rearrangement joins TRBV6-1 to TRBJ2-7; tentatively, D is TRBD1 (6 bases). CDR3 length equals 14 residues. V was pared by 4 bases and J by 6 bases, with 16 bases between. Germline assignment: CDR1 MNHNS and CDR2 SASEGT. The DNA of the CDR3 is TGTGCCAGCAGTGGATATCCTACAGGGACCGAGCAGTACTTC. Translated: CASSGYPTGTEQYF.

A few counts support this clonotype. This sequence joins TRBV4-2 and TRBJ2-7; 10 bases are shared with TRBD2. J was trimmed by 3 bases and V by 0 bases; bases with no gene match: 2. Germline V CDR1 and CDR2: LGHNA, YNFKEQ. This CDR3 region has 15 residues. The CDR3 bases are TGTGCCAGCAGCCAAGACCCTAGCGGGGGCTACGAGCAGTACTTC. Its protein product is CASSQDPSGGYEQYF.

This clonotype showed up many times. V is TRBV29-1 and J is TRBJ1-1; D not certain. The ends were cut back, 4 bases at V and 4 bases at J, with 10 bases in the middle. CDR3 length: 12 residues. Germline V gene lookup returns CDR1 SQVTM and CDR2 ANQGSEA. The CDR3 nucleotides are TGCAGCGTTGTAACGACGGGCACTGAAGCTTTCTTT. Translated: CSVVTTGTEAFF.

This clonotype was observed at least ten times. The J gene is TRBJ1-1, the V gene TRBV2; D may be TRBD1 (5 bases). V was shortened by 4 bases and J by 2 bases, with 8 bases between the two germline ends. The germline V gene encodes CDR1 SNHLY and CDR2 FYNNEI. The CDR3 has 13 residues. CDR3 protein: CASSGRGNTEAFF. The CDR3 DNA follows: TGTGCCAGCAGTGGGCGGGGCAACACTGAAGCTTTCTTT. Filled out from reference TRBV2 and TRBJ1-1, the complete variable domain reads EPEVTQTPSHQVTQMGQEVILRCVPISNHLYFYWYRQILGQKVEFLVSFYNNEISEKSEIFDDQFSVERPDGSNFTLKIRSTKLEDSAMYFCASSGRGNTEAFFGQGTRLTVV.